This T cell receptor beta chain derives from a study of T cell responses to AZD1222 COVID-19 vaccine. This CDR3 region has 13 residues. Germline V lookup: CDR1 ENHRY, CDR2 SYGVKD. Trimming cost V 11 bases and J 7 bases; bases outside gene matches: 9. As regards this clone: Its antigen is as yet unknown.

Here immunoSEQ multiplex PCR was the method, and the copy in TCRdb shows in-frame clones only, minus some. The profile covers roughly 140,000 clones, with 90% to 95% appearing a single time and 2.8% taken by the ten largest. Study results and limitations: Among vaccine-associated CD4 TCRs, coverage spanned spike, with dominance at 160-218 and 743-854. Scientists sampled the repertoires only once the peak T cell response had passed. Seropositive status at baseline applied to only 6 or 7 AZD1222 recipients.

This clonotype was sampled from an adult in good health. J is TRBJ1-5 and V is TRBV10-3, with TRBD1 matching 9 bases. The sample in question was peripheral blood, obtained on day 0 of MenACWY control vaccination. The DNA of the CDR3 is TGTGCCGTCCGACAGGGGGTAAGACAGCCCCAGCATTTT. It encodes CAVRQGVRQPQHF.